These T cell receptor beta chains were read from a single sample in a study of T-cell memory formation after mild COVID-19. MiXCR, applied by TCRdb to the 5' RACE reads, yields one record per CDR3 protein. This table holds some 340,000 distinct CDR3 sequences, under 15% found once. Sequenced input: PBMCs or a T cell subset sorted from them (not recorded which). The receptors here all came from a young man who had mild COVID-19 (a few samples of this study predate the infection). Cell type and time point are not known. Both conserved end residues are part of each CDR3. D genes are given only for firm matches. Some rows have no size entry. The others give once, few or many, or a class for an expanded clone.

J gene | clone size | V gene | D gene | CDR3 protein | CDR3 DNA
TRBJ2-1 | many | TRBV5-1 | . | CASSSGTFSSYNEQFF | TGCGCCAGCAGCTCCGGGACTTTCAGCTCCTACAATGAGCAGTTCTTC
TRBJ1-2 | . | TRBV28 | . | CASSSGQTISYGYTF | TGTGCCAGCAGTTCAGGGCAGACAATAAGCTATGGCTACACCTTC
TRBJ1-1 | few | TRBV29-1 | . | CSVDRLNTEAFF | TGCAGCGTCGACAGGTTAAACACTGAAGCTTTCTTT
TRBJ2-1 | . | TRBV27 | . | CASSFLGREQFF | TGTGCCAGCAGTTTTTTGGGTCGTGAGCAGTTCTTC
TRBJ2-2 | many | TRBV6-2/TRBV6-3 | . | CASSYWLGTGELFF | TGTGCCAGCAGTTATTGGTTGGGTACCGGGGAGCTGTTTTTT
TRBJ2-3 | . | TRBV6-6 | . | CASSFNSGLGGDTQYF | TGTGCCAGCAGTTTCAACTCAGGGTTAGGGGGGGACACGCAGTATTTT
TRBJ2-3 | . | TRBV15 | . | CATSRGGGNTQYF | TGTGCCACCAGCAGAGGTGGGGGAAATACGCAGTATTTT
TRBJ2-3 | . | TRBV4-3 | TRBD2 | CASSQGLDERGQYF | TGCGCCAGCAGCCAAGGGTTGGATGAGCGGGGGCAGTATTTT
TRBJ2-1 | . | TRBV21-1 | . | CASSAHRGTQFF | TGTGCCAGCAGCGCCCATCGAGGGACTCAATTCTTC
TRBJ2-2 | many | TRBV20-1 | . | CSARVAANTGELFF | TGCAGTGCTAGGGTAGCGGCGAACACCGGGGAGCTGTTTTTT
TRBJ2-5 | . | TRBV18 | . | CASSYGSETQYF | TGTGCCAGCTCCTACGGGAGTGAGACCCAGTACTTC
TRBJ2-3 | many | TRBV20-1 | . | CSATGDTDTQYF | TGCAGTGCTACGGGGGACACAGATACGCAGTATTTT
TRBJ1-1 | many | TRBV18 | . | CASSPPSRADTEAFF | TGTGCCAGCTCACCACCTTCACGGGCCGACACTGAAGCTTTCTTT
TRBJ2-2 | many | TRBV3-1 | . | CASSPIHIANTGELFF | TGTGCCAGCAGCCCGATCCACATAGCGAACACCGGGGAGCTGTTTTTT
TRBJ1-1 | few | TRBV14 | . | CASSQLVAGSTEAFF | TGTGCCAGCAGCCAACTAGTCGCCGGGAGCACTGAAGCTTTCTTT
TRBJ1-1 | many | TRBV12-3/TRBV12-4 | TRBD1 | CASSPGQGWGTEAFF | TGTGCCAGCAGTCCCGGACAGGGATGGGGCACTGAAGCTTTCTTT
TRBJ2-7 | few | TRBV6-5 | . | CASMGSYYEQYF | TGTGCCAGCATGGGCAGTTATTACGAGCAGTACTTC
TRBJ2-3 | . | TRBV6-5 | TRBD2 | CASSFRSGGAGDTQYF | TGTGCCAGCAGTTTCCGTAGCGGGGGGGCGGGAGATACGCAGTATTTT
TRBJ1-1 | . | TRBV5-1 | . | CASSLEEAGNTEAFF | TGCGCCAGCAGCTTGGAGGAGGCGGGGAACACTGAAGCTTTCTTT
TRBJ2-3 | many | TRBV6-4 | TRBD2 | CASSDTSGGADTQYF | TGTGCCAGCAGTGACACTAGCGGGGGGGCAGATACGCAGTATTTT
TRBJ1-1 | . | TRBV7-9 | . | CASSLGVLDTGLGSEALF | TGTGCCAGCAGCTTAGGGGTCCTAGATACAGGGCTTGGCTCTGAAGCTTTATTT
TRBJ2-1 | few | TRBV18 | TRBD2 | CASSPPGGLGNEQFF | TGTGCCAGCTCACCACCGGGGGGACTAGGCAATGAGCAGTTCTTC
TRBJ2-5 | . | TRBV29-1 | TRBD2 | CSVVRGAPGDQYF | TGCAGCGTGGTGCGGGGGGCCCCCGGGGACCAGTACTTC
TRBJ1-1 | many | TRBV20-1 | . | CSAREGGDTEAFF | TGCAGTGCTAGGGAGGGAGGTGACACTGAAGCTTTCTTT
TRBJ2-5 | few | TRBV7-2 | . | CASSFMGGWETQYF | TGTGCCAGCAGCTTTATGGGGGGATGGGAGACCCAGTACTTC
TRBJ2-3 | few | TRBV12-3/TRBV12-4 | TRBD2 | CASSLGLAGGQKQYF | TGTGCCAGCAGTTTGGGACTAGCGGGGGGGCAAAAGCAGTATTTT
TRBJ2-5 | few | TRBV20-1 | . | CSARVGASQETQYF | TGCAGTGCTAGAGTTGGGGCTAGCCAAGAGACCCAGTACTTC
TRBJ2-5 | . | TRBV7-2 | TRBD2 | CASSLVRGDRETQYF | TGTGCCAGCAGCTTAGTACGGGGGGATCGAGAGACCCAGTACTTC
TRBJ1-1 | once | TRBV6-5 | TRBD1 | CASSYGGQGAKAFF | TGTGCCAGCAGTTACGGGGGACAGGGGGCCAAAGCTTTCTTT
TRBJ1-4 | many | TRBV5-1 | . | CASSLESPPGEKLFF | TGCGCCAGCAGCTTGGAGTCGCCTCCGGGGGAAAAACTGTTTTTT
TRBJ1-5 | few | TRBV4-1 | . | CASSQTYSNQPQHF | TGCGCCAGCAGCCAAACCTATAGCAATCAGCCCCAGCATTTT
TRBJ1-2 | many | TRBV4-1 | . | CASSQGPGGGSFGGYTF | TGCGCCAGCAGCCAAGGCCCCGGGGGGGGATCTTTCGGTGGCTACACCTTC
TRBJ1-1 | . | TRBV6-2/TRBV6-3 | . | CASLKGNAGANTEAFF | TGTGCCAGCTTAAAAGGAAACGCAGGGGCGAACACTGAAGCTTTCTTT
TRBJ1-1 | few | TRBV6-1 | . | CASREPGATVTEAFF | TGTGCCAGCAGGGAGCCGGGGGCTACAGTCACTGAAGCTTTCTTT
TRBJ1-1 | few | TRBV18 | . | CASSRGGNIAEAFF | TGTGCCAGCTCACGTGGGGGGAATATCGCTGAAGCTTTCTTT
TRBJ2-5 | . | TRBV7-3 | . | CASSRDGETQYF | TGTGCCAGCAGCCGGGATGGAGAGACCCAGTACTTC
TRBJ2-5 | . | TRBV11-1 | TRBD2 | CASSPGTSGDLNQETQYF | TGTGCCAGCAGCCCCGGGACTAGCGGGGACCTTAACCAAGAGACCCAGTACTTC
TRBJ2-7 | few | TRBV20-1 | TRBD2 | CSAAPSGGGYEQYF | TGCAGTGCTGCTCCTAGCGGGGGGGGTTACGAGCAGTACTTC
TRBJ1-1 | . | TRBV7-6 | . | CASSLAHGGNTEAFF | TGTGCCAGCAGCTTAGCGCATGGGGGAAACACTGAAGCTTTCTTT
TRBJ2-6 | . | TRBV9 | . | CASSVDGSGANVLTF | TGTGCCAGCAGCGTTGACGGCTCTGGGGCCAACGTCCTGACTTTC
TRBJ1-1 | few | TRBV4-1 | . | CASSQVPVRGNTEAFF | TGCGCCAGCAGCCAAGTCCCCGTCAGGGGGAACACTGAAGCTTTCTTT
TRBJ2-5 | . | TRBV9 | TRBD1 | CASSVGGQAGETQYF | TGTGCCAGCAGCGTAGGCGGACAGGCAGGGGAGACCCAGTACTTC
TRBJ2-3 | few | TRBV5-1 | TRBD2 | CASSRTRLAGATDTQYF | TGCGCCAGCAGCCGCACCCGGCTAGCGGGGGCAACAGATACGCAGTATTTT
TRBJ2-1 | . | TRBV4-2 | TRBD1 | CASSKDRVDDEQFF | TGTGCCAGCAGCAAGGACAGGGTTGACGATGAGCAGTTCTTC
TRBJ2-1 | . | TRBV7-6 | . | CASSRAPAPTNEQFF | TGTGCCAGCAGCCGGGCCCCAGCTCCTACAAATGAGCAGTTCTTC
TRBJ2-2 | . | TRBV5-5 | . | CASSLRQPTGGELFF | TGTGCCAGCAGCTTAAGACAGCCGACTGGCGGGGAGCTGTTTTTT
TRBJ2-5 | . | TRBV7-6 | TRBD2 | CASSHTVGLAAQETQYF | TGTGCCAGCAGCCACACGGTCGGACTAGCGGCTCAAGAGACCCAGTACTTC
TRBJ2-7 | few | TRBV7-9 | . | CASSFEGRNTYEQYF | TGTGCCAGCAGCTTTGAAGGGAGAAACACCTACGAGCAGTACTTC